The present T cell receptor beta chain was sequenced within a study of cytomegalovirus exposure and HLA in healthy donors. Concerning this clone: The sample contains more than one DNA sequence encoding this CDR3.

With 60 Vbeta and 13 Jbeta primers, the PCR was carried out. Produced via immunoSEQ multiplex PCR; TCRdb's table is partial and in-frame only. The sample lists approximately 200,000 clones, roughly 77% seen once, with 3% to 4% in the top ten. Material for sequencing was PBMCs. The receptor comes from a woman aged 25 to 39 in good health and CMV-seropositive.

The CDR3: CASSQTYEQYF. CDR3 sequence (DNA): TGTGCCAGCAGCCAGACCTACGAGCAGTACTTC. The rearrangement links TRBV28 to TRBJ2-7; no reliable D call. Germline V CDR1 and CDR2: MDHEN, SYDVKM. Between the trimmed V and J ends, which lost 6 bases and 2 bases, there was a span of 5 bases. This CDR3 is built from 11 residues.